Presented here are 15 T cell receptor beta chains from one specimen sequenced in a study of blood T cell repertoires in COVID-19. This table comes from immunoSEQ multiplex PCR, and its TCRdb copy is limited to in-frame clones, with some not included. The data hold about 460,000 clones, with approximately 86% observed a single time. Source material: PBMCs or T cells enriched from blood (not recorded which). The receptors derive from a woman aged 60-75 years who had recovered from COVID-19.

This clone was seen a single time. The chain joins TRBV7-9 to TRBJ1-5; TRBD1 might be the D (5 bases). V gave up 0 bases and J gave up 3 bases, with 9 bases separating them. The CDR3 sequence is 15 residues long. Germline CDR1 SEHNR, CDR2 FQNEAQ (reference sequence). The CDR3 loop is CASSLAGVDNQPQHF. As DNA, the CDR3 is TGTGCCAGCAGCTTAGCAGGGGTGGACAATCAGCCCCAGCATTTT.

The genes are TRBV4-1 and TRBJ2-1; D ambiguous. Germline V gene data show CDR1 as MGHRA and CDR2 as YSYEKL. This CDR3 comprises 15 residues. V was shortened by 6 bases and J by 2 bases, with 14 bases between the two germline ends. CDR3 amino acids: CASSPNQETYNEQFF. DNA for the CDR3: TGCGCCAGCAGTCCAAATCAGGAAACCTACAATGAGCAGTTCTTC.

J is TRBJ1-6 and V is TRBV5-1; perhaps TRBD1 as D (6 bases). CDR1 SGHRS and CDR2 YFSETQ come from the germline V gene. CDR3 length: 15 amino acids. V dropped 4 bases and J dropped 6 bases, with 14 bases sitting between them. CDR3 residues: CASSMGSDSNSPLHF. CDR3 sequence (DNA): TGCGCCAGCAGCATGGGGTCGGACAGTAATTCACCCCTCCACTTT.

The chain couples TRBV5-8 to TRBJ1-5; D not certain. The CDR3 has 19 residues. Per germline, CDR1 SGHTS and CDR2 YDEGEE. The ends were cut back, 0 bases at V and 1 base at J, with 20 bases in the middle. The CDR3 DNA follows: TGTGCCAGCAGCTTGGGGTTGGGGAGTTTCGATGACAGCAATCAGCCCCAGCATTTT. As protein: CASSLGLGSFDDSNQPQHF.

The chain is built from TRBV2 and TRBJ1-1; D remains unclear. Germline V CDR1 and CDR2: SNHLY, FYNNEI. CDR3 length equals 15 residues. Trimming left V 0 bases short and J 6 bases short, with 14 bases between. CDR3 loop: CASSEASNRVSEAFF. The CDR3 region has the DNA TGTGCCAGCAGTGAAGCTTCTAATCGGGTGTCTGAAGCTTTCTTT.

This clone was picked up one time. This chain uses TRBV9 with TRBJ1-1; D is possibly TRBD1 (5 bases). Germline V gene sequence: CDR1 SGDLS, CDR2 YYNGEE. The CDR3 has 15 amino acids. V lost 3 bases and J 0 bases, leaving 12 bases between the germline ends. CDR3 residues: CASSALGGLNTEAFF. The DNA of the CDR3 is TGTGCCAGCAGCGCCCTGGGGGGTCTGAACACTGAAGCTTTCTTT.

This clone occurred once. The rearrangement joins TRBV9 to TRBJ2-3, with TRBD1 as a possible D gene (6 bases). The V end was cut by 4 bases, the J end by 8 bases, with 17 bases between. CDR1 and CDR2 (germline): SGDLS, YYNGEE. This CDR3 spans 14 amino acids. The CDR3 protein is CASSSQTGQATQYF. In nucleotides, the CDR3 is TGTGCCAGCAGCTCTCAAACAGGGCAGGCTACGCAGTATTTT.

The V and J genes are TRBV29-1 and TRBJ1-5; weak D call: TRBD1 (6 bases). Germline CDR1 SQVTM, CDR2 ANQGSEA. The CDR3 extends over 14 amino acids. Trimming stripped 7 bases from V and 7 bases from J, with 20 bases between. CDR3 residues: CSAVVGGGGQPQHF. The CDR3 coding sequence is TGCAGCGCGGTGGTAGGGGGGGGAGGACAGCCCCAGCATTTT.

This clone was recorded only once. The rearrangement links TRBV3-1 (or the pseudogene TRBV3-2) to TRBJ2-2; 9 bases are shared with TRBD1. There are 16 residues in the CDR3. Trimming removed 4 bases from V and 5 bases from J; junction bases left unmatched: 8. From germline, CDR1 is LGHDT and CDR2 YNNKEL (reference sequence). The CDR3 coding sequence is TGTGCCAGCAGCCCTCGGACAGGGGCAGGTACCGGGGAGCTGTTTTTT. Translating gives CASSPRTGAGTGELFF.

The V and J genes are TRBV2 and TRBJ2-2; 7 bases align to TRBD2. Unmatched junction bases numbered 10, after V lost 7 bases and J lost 5 bases. The CDR3 is 15 residues long. Germline values: CDR1 SNHLY, CDR2 FYNNEI. CDR3 loop: CASNPSSGVTGELFF. DNA for the CDR3: TGTGCCAGCAACCCCTCTAGCGGCGTAACCGGGGAGCTGTTTTTT.

This clone was found a few times. The chain recombines TRBV10-1 with TRBJ2-3; TRBD1 aligns across 8 bases. The germline V gene encodes CDR1 WNHNN and CDR2 SYGVQD (reference sequence). There are 15 residues in the CDR3. The V and J ends lost 5 bases and 6 bases, in that order; junction bases with no gene match: 10. CDR3 region: CASSPPGQDFDTQYF. DNA of the CDR3: TGCGCCAGCAGTCCCCCGGGACAGGATTTCGATACGCAGTATTTT.

The chain recombines TRBV7-2 with TRBJ2-6; D possibly corresponds to TRBD1 (5 bases). V was trimmed by 5 bases and J by 1 base, leaving 9 bases between them. Germline CDR1 is SGHTA and CDR2 is FQGNSA. The CDR3 has 15 amino acids. CDR3 loop: CASSLDISGANVLTF. The DNA of the CDR3 is TGTGCCAGCAGCCTGGACATTTCTGGGGCCAACGTCCTGACTTTC.

This clone was observed a few times. The J gene is TRBJ1-5, the V gene TRBV5-1; 9 positions agree with TRBD1. The germline CDR1 and CDR2 sequences are SGHRS and YFSETQ. V lost 0 bases, J lost 9 bases, and 7 bases stayed unmatched. This CDR3 comprises 15 residues. The CDR3 here is CASSLAGGQGWPQHF. The DNA of the CDR3 is TGCGCCAGCAGCTTGGCCGGGGGACAGGGATGGCCCCAGCATTTT.

This chain uses TRBV27 with TRBJ1-2; unclear D gene. V gave up 9 bases and J gave up 0 bases, with 17 bases separating them. Looked up from germline, CDR1 is MNHEY and CDR2 is SMNVEV (reference sequence). This CDR3 comprises 15 residues. CDR3 residues: CASRPYRDPNYGYTF. As DNA, the CDR3 is TGTGCCAGTAGACCCTACAGAGATCCTAACTATGGCTACACCTTC.

The V gene is TRBV27, the J gene TRBJ2-7; the D gene is possibly TRBD2 (6 bases). CDR1 is MNHEY, CDR2 SMNVEV, per germline (reference sequence). The ends were cut back, 5 bases at V and 2 bases at J, with 16 bases in the middle. The CDR3 is 15 residues long. This CDR3 is CASSPGLRGAYEQYV. In DNA, the CDR3 is TGTGCCAGCAGTCCGGGGCTGCGGGGTGCCTACGAGCAGTACGTC.